The present entry profiles one T cell receptor (beta chain) with its context. This entry is derived from a study of blood T cell repertoires in COVID-19. Some clones are missing from TCRdb's copy, which holds only in-frame ones; the method was immunoSEQ multiplex PCR. The data contain roughly 150,000 clones, 80% of them singletons. CDR1 is MNHEY and CDR2 is SVGAGI in the germline V gene. V was cut by 4 bases and J by 1 base, with 7 bases left in between. The CDR3 sequence is 13 residues long. This receptor was obtained from a man in his sixties with acute or convalescent COVID-19. The gene calls are TRBV6-5 and TRBJ1-1, with a possible D match to TRBD1 (5 bases). Sequencing was carried out using peripheral blood. CDR3 residues: CASSFQGNTEAFF. CDR3 bases: TGTGCCAGCAGTTTTCAGGGGAACACTGAAGCTTTCTTT.